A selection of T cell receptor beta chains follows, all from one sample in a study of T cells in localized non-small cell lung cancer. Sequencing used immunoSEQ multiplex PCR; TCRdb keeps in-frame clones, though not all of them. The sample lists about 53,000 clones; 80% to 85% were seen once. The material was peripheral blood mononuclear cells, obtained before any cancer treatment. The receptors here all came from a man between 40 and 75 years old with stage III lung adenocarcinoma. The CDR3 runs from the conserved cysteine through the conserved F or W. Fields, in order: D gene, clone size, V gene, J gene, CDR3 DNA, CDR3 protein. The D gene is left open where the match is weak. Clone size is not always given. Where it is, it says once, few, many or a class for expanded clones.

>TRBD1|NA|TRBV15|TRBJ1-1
TGTGCCACCAGCAGAAATCGACAGGGCGGGGAAGCTTTCTTT
CATSRNRQGGEAFF
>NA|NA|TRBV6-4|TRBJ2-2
TGTGCCAGCAGTGAAAACACCGGGGAGCTGTTTTTT
CASSENTGELFF
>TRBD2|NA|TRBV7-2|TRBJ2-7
TGTGCCAGCAGCTCCCTGGGGGGACTAACCCTAGAGCAGTGGTTC
CASSSLGGLTLEQWF
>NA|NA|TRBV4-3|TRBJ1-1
TGCGCCAGCAGCCAAGATCGGACACGGATGAACACTGAAGCTTTCTTT
CASSQDRTRMNTEAFF
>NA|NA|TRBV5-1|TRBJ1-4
TGCGCCAGCAGCTTGGGTCAGGGTGATGAAAAACTGTTTTTT
CASSLGQGDEKLFF
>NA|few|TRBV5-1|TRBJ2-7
TGCGCCAGCAGCTCGAACGTCAATGTGGGGCATTATCCCTACGAGCAGTACTTC
CASSSNVNVGHYPYEQYF
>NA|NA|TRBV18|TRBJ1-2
TGTGCCAGCTCACCACCTTGGGATAACTATGGCTACACCTTC
CASSPPWDNYGYTF
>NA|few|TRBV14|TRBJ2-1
TGTGCCAGCAGCCAAGGGTATAGTCGATACAATGAGCAGTTCTTC
CASSQGYSRYNEQFF
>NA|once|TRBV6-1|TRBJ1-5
TGTGCCAGCAGTGAAGGCCGCCCCAATCAGCCCCAGCATTTT
CASSEGRPNQPQHF
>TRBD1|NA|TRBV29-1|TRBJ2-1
TGCAGCGCGGCCCGGGACAGGGGAGGCCATGAGCAGTTCTTC
CSAARDRGGHEQFF
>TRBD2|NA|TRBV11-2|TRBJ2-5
TGTGCCAGCAGCCCATCGGGGGGGATGGAAGAGACCCAGTACTTC
CASSPSGGMEETQYF
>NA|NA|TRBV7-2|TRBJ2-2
TGTGCCAGCAGCTTAGCCGGCGGGTCGAACACCGGGGAGCTGTTTTTT
CASSLAGGSNTGELFF
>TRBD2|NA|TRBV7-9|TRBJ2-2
TGTGCCAGCAGCCCTGCGGCGGGAGAGGTCACCGGGGAGCTGTTTTTT
CASSPAAGEVTGELFF
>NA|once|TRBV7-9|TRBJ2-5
TGTGCCAGCAGCTTAGGGCAGGTGGAAGAGACCCAGTACTTC
CASSLGQVEETQYF
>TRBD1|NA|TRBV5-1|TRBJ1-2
TGCGCCAGCAGTTGGGGACAGGGCGTGATGGGCTATGGCTACACCTTC
CASSWGQGVMGYGYTF
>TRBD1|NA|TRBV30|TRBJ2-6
TGTGCCTGGCTCAGGGGGTTCTCTGGGGCCAACGTCCTGACTTTC
CAWLRGFSGANVLTF
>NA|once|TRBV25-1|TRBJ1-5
TGTGCCAGCACCTGGGGGCGAGGGAACGATCAGCCCCAGCATTTT
CASTWGRGNDQPQHF
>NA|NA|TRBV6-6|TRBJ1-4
TGTGCCAGCAGTTTCGCCATGACAGGAACTAATGAAAAACTGTTTTTT
CASSFAMTGTNEKLFF
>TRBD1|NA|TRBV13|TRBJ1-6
TGTGCCAGCAGCTTAGGGGACAGGGCTTCACCCCTCCACTTT
CASSLGDRASPLHF
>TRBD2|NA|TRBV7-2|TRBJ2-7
TGTGCCAGCAGCTTTGCTCGAGCGGGAGGTAACGAGCAGCACTTC
CASSFARAGGNEQHF
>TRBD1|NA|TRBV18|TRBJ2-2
TGTGCCAGCTCAGACCGGGACAGGGTGAACGGGGAGCTGTTTTTT
CASSDRDRVNGELFF
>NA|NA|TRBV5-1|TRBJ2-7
TGCGCCAGCAGCTTAACAGGATCCTCGGATGAGCAGTACTTC
CASSLTGSSDEQYF
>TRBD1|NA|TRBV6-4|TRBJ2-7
TGTGCCAGCAGTGACCCTACCGGGACAGGGAACCACGAGCAGTACTTC
CASSDPTGTGNHEQYF
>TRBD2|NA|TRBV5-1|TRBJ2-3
TGCGCCAGCAGCTTAGGAAAGACTAGCGGGAGCGCTAGCACAGATACGCAGTATTTT
CASSLGKTSGSASTDTQYF
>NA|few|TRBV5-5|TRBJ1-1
TGTGCCAGCAGCTTTGGAGGGAACACTGAAGCTTTCTTT
CASSFGGNTEAFF
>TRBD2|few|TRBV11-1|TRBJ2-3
TGTGCCAGCAGCGACGGGACTAGCGGGAAGGATACGCAGTATTTT
CASSDGTSGKDTQYF
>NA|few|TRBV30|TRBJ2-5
TGTGCCTGGAGTGTAGGGTACCAAGAGACCCAGTACTTC
CAWSVGYQETQYF
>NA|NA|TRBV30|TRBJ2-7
TGTGCCTGGAGATCGGGATACGAGCAGTACTTC
CAWRSGYEQYF
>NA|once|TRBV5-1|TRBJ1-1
TGCGCCAGCAGCTTGGAGCGGGTACCAAACACTGAAGCTTTCTTT
CASSLERVPNTEAFF
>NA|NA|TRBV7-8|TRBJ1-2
TGTGCCAGCAGCTTAGAAAGGGAGAGGCCTAACTATGGCTACACCTTC
CASSLERERPNYGYTF
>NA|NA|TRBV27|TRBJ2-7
TGTGCCAGCAGTTTTTCAGGGCTGTACGAGCAGTACTTC
CASSFSGLYEQYF
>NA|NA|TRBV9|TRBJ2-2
TGTGCCAGCAGCGTATGGTCCGGGGAGCTGTTTTTT
CASSVWSGELFF
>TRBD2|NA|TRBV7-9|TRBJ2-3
TGTGCCAGCAGCTCACTAGCGGCTAGCACAGATACGCAGTATTTT
CASSSLAASTDTQYF
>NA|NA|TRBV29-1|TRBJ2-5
TGCAGCGTTGAAAGGGGGGCTAGCGGAAGGCAAGAGACCCAGTACTTC
CSVERGASGRQETQYF
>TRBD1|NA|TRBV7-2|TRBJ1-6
TGTGCCAGCAGCTTAGATGGAGGGGGCTCATCACCCCTCCACTTT
CASSLDGGGSSPLHF
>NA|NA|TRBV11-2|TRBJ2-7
TGTGCCAGCAGCCCCCAGGACTACGAGCAGTACTTC
CASSPQDYEQYF
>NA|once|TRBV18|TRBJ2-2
TGTGCCAGCTCACAGCTCGGGGATTCGAACACCGGGGAGCTGTTTTTT
CASSQLGDSNTGELFF
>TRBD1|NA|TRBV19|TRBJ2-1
TGTGCCAGTAGTATCGTGAGGGACAGGGGGCGCAATGAGCAGTTCTTC
CASSIVRDRGRNEQFF
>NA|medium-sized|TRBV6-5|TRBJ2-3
TGTGCCAGCAGCCCCGGGACACCAAGGGATACGCAGTATTTT
CASSPGTPRDTQYF
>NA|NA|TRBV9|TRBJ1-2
TGTGCCAGCAGCCCAGAGGGGACGAACCTTATGTATGGCTACACCTTC
CASSPEGTNLMYGYTF
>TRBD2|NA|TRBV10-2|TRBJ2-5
TGCGCCAGCAGTGAATTCTTAGCGGGAAGAGAAGAGACCCAGTACTTC
CASSEFLAGREETQYF
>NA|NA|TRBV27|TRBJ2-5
TGTGCCAGCAGTTTAACCACAGGGTCGGAGACCCAGTACTTC
CASSLTTGSETQYF
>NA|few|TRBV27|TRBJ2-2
TGTGCCAGCAGTTTATGGGGCGGGGAGCTGTTTTTT
CASSLWGGELFF
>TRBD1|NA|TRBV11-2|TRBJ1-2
TGTGCCAGCAGCTCGGACAGGGGGACCTATGGCTACACCTTC
CASSSDRGTYGYTF
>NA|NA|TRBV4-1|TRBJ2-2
TGCGCCAGCAGCCAAGATCCCTCGGAACAGGGGAACACCGGGGAGCTGTTTTTT
CASSQDPSEQGNTGELFF
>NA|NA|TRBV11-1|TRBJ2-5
TGTGCCAGCAGCGATACAGGGTATGAGACCCAGTACTTC
CASSDTGYETQYF
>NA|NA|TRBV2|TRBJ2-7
TGTGCCAGCAGTGAAGTATACGAGCAGTACTTC
CASSEVYEQYF
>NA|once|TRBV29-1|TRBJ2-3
TGCAGCGTTGAAGCCAATAACACAGATACGCAGTATTTT
CSVEANNTDTQYF
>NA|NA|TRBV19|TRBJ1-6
TGTGCCAGTAGTCTGGGCCTCGATAATTCACCCCTCCACTTT
CASSLGLDNSPLHF
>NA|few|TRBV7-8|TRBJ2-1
TGTGCCAGCAGCTTATCCCGCGGGATAGGGCATGAGCAGTTCTTC
CASSLSRGIGHEQFF
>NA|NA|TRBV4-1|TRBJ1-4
TGCGCCAGCAGCCAAGCGGGAGTAGAGGAAAAACTGTTTTTT
CASSQAGVEEKLFF
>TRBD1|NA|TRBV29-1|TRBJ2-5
TGCAGCGTTGATTGGACAGGGGAAGAGACCCAGTACTTC
CSVDWTGEETQYF
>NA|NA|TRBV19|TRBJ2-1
TGTGCCAGTAGCCGCGACACGATATCCTACAATGAGCAGTTCTTC
CASSRDTISYNEQFF